These 22 T cell receptor beta chains originate from one sample sequenced in a study of CD8+ T cells in alopecia areata. cDNA serving as the sequencing template came from extracted, reverse transcribed RNA. Data came from immunoSEQ multiplex PCR; TCRdb stores just in-frame clones and leaves some out. The sample lists 120,000 or so clones, about 50% occurring once. The material sequenced was NKG2D-low CD8+ T cells sorted from blood. These receptor sequences come from a human donor with alopecia areata.

The chain joins TRBV29-1 to TRBJ2-2; 11 positions agree with TRBD1. In germline, CDR1 is SQVTM, CDR2 ANQGSEA. V dropped 0 bases and J dropped 3; count of bases not matched to a gene: 6. CDR3 length: 17 amino acids. The CDR3 nucleotides are TGCAGCGTTGAAGACGGGACAGGGGGTACCCACACCGGGGAGCTGTTTTTT. Amino acids: CSVEDGTGGTHTGELFF.

The chain recombines TRBV5-6 with TRBJ2-1; D remains unclear. The CDR3 has 13 residues. CDR1 is SGHDT, CDR2 YYEEEE, per germline. Trimming took 0 bases from V and 6 from J, leaving 7 bases between them. The CDR3 sequence: CASSLVAGNEQFF. CDR3 DNA: TGTGCCAGCAGCTTGGTTGCAGGCAATGAGCAGTTCTTC.

The table lists this clone with a count of one. The chain has TRBV27 and TRBJ1-5; D is perhaps TRBD1 (5 bases). Germline CDR1 and CDR2: MNHEY and SMNVEV (reference sequence). Trimming removed 3 bases from V and 3 bases from J, with 12 bases in between. The length of the CDR3 is 15 residues. CDR3 loop: CASSLGGAVNQPQHF. As DNA, the CDR3 is TGTGCCAGCAGTTTGGGAGGGGCGGTCAATCAGCCCCAGCATTTT.

The chain links TRBV27 to TRBJ2-7; D could derive from TRBD1 or TRBD2 (5 bases each). Per the germline V gene, CDR1 is MNHEY and CDR2 is SMNVEV (reference sequence). V was cut by 9 bases and J by 0 bases, with 12 bases left in between. This CDR3 region has 13 residues. CDR3: CASGTLSSYEQYF. DNA for the CDR3: TGTGCCAGTGGGACGCTGAGCTCCTACGAGCAGTACTTC.

This clone was counted only a few times. This sequence joins TRBV7-9 and TRBJ1-2; D possibly corresponds to TRBD1 (5 bases). The germline V gene has CDR1 SEHNR and CDR2 FQNEAQ (reference sequence). The CDR3 is 13 amino acids. With 4 bases removed from V and 6 bases from J, the gap between germline ends came to 12 bases. For the CDR3, the DNA is TGTGCCAGCAGCTCACCGGGGACCAATGGCTACACCTTC. Protein product: CASSSPGTNGYTF.

This sequence joins TRBV30 and TRBJ1-5; 7 positions agree with TRBD1. This CDR3 region has 14 residues. The germline V gene encodes CDR1 GTSNPN and CDR2 SVGIG (reference sequence). V lost 1 base to trimming and J lost 6 bases; unmatched junction nucleotides: 6. CDR3 region: CAWSEGAEAQPQHF. The CDR3, as DNA: TGTGCCTGGAGTGAGGGGGCAGAAGCTCAGCCCCAGCATTTT. Full variable domain (remainder filled in from reference TRBV30 and TRBJ1-5): SQTIHQWPATLVQPVGSPLSLECTVEGTSNPNLYWYRQAAGRGLQLLFYSVGIGQISSEVPQNLSASRPQDRQFILSSKKLLLSDSGFYLCAWSEGAEAQPQHFGDGTRLSIL.

The genes are TRBV7-6 and TRBJ2-7; the match to TRBD1 covers 7 bases. Germline V lookup: CDR1 SGHVS, CDR2 FNYEAQ. The CDR3 has 13 amino acids. V was clipped by 3 bases and J by 7 bases; unmatched bases: 6. The CDR3 protein is CASSLGTAAEQYF. Here the CDR3 DNA reads TGTGCCAGCAGCTTGGGGACAGCGGCTGAGCAGTACTTC.

The chain has TRBV4-1 and TRBJ2-7, with D possibly TRBD1 on 5 matching bases. The CDR3 length is 14 residues. CDR1 and CDR2 (germline): MGHRA, YSYEKL. V dropped 0 bases and J dropped 2 bases, with 8 bases sitting between them. CDR3 amino acids: CASSQEDRTYEQYF. CDR3 sequence (DNA): TGCGCCAGCAGCCAAGAAGACAGAACCTACGAGCAGTACTTC.

This clone was detected a few times. This rearrangement joins TRBV29-1 to TRBJ2-2, with D unresolved. CDR1 is SQVTM and CDR2 is ANQGSEA in the germline V gene. V lost 5 bases, J lost 3 bases, and 7 bases lay in between. The CDR3 consists of 12 residues. The CDR3 spells CSVTSDTGELFF. The DNA of the CDR3 is TGCAGCGTTACTTCCGACACCGGGGAGCTGTTTTTT.

As regards this clone: Different DNA sequences within this sample yield the same CDR3. J is TRBJ2-1 and V is TRBV29-1; 9 nucleotides align to TRBD1. With 6 bases clipped from V and 7 bases from J, the junction kept 1 base outside the gene matches. Germline CDR1 reads SQVTM; CDR2 reads ANQGSEA. The CDR3 consists of 11 residues. The CDR3 sequence: CSVGTGNEQFF. In DNA, the CDR3 is TGCAGCGTCGGGACAGGGAATGAGCAGTTCTTC.

This chain connects TRBV5-6 to TRBJ1-5; maybe TRBD1 (5 bases). Trimming shortened V by 2 bases and J by 6 bases, and 12 bases separated the two germline ends. Germline CDR1 is SGHDT and CDR2 is YYEEEE. The length of the CDR3 is 14 residues. The CDR3 region is CASSFWDGSQPQHF. The CDR3, as DNA: TGTGCCAGCAGCTTTTGGGACGGTAGTCAGCCCCAGCATTTT.

The chain is built from TRBV27 and TRBJ2-1, with D hard to call. The ends were cut back, 2 bases at V and 6 bases at J, with 11 bases in the middle. There are 14 residues in the CDR3. Germline CDR1 reads MNHEY; CDR2 reads SMNVEV (reference sequence). The CDR3 DNA reads TGTGCCAGCAGTTTAACCCCGAGCTTCAATGAGCAGTTCTTC. Amino acids: CASSLTPSFNEQFF.

The chain is built from TRBV27 and TRBJ2-1; D gene uncertain. The V end was cut by 8 bases, the J end by 4 bases, with 9 bases between. The germline CDR1 and CDR2 sequences are MNHEY and SMNVEV (reference sequence). The length of the CDR3 is 12 residues. Here the CDR3 DNA reads TGTGCCAGCCAGGCAGGTTACAATGAGCAGTTCTTC. This encodes CASQAGYNEQFF.

This chain links TRBV27 with TRBJ2-5; possibly TRBD1 or TRBD2 for D (6 bases each). The V gene's germline CDR1 is MNHEY and CDR2 SMNVEV (reference sequence). This CDR3 is built from 13 residues. V shed 4 bases and J shed 4 bases, with 10 bases lying between them. CDR3 bases: TGTGCCAGCAGTTGGGGGCGGGGAGAGACCCAGTACTTC. Protein: CASSWGRGETQYF.

The V gene is TRBV9, the J gene TRBJ1-2, with 8 bases aligning to TRBD1. Germline loops: CDR1 SGDLS, CDR2 YYNGEE. The CDR3 runs 14 residues. The V and J ends lost 5 bases and 5 bases, in that order; junction bases with no gene match: 8. Written as DNA, the CDR3 is TGTGCCAGCAGGGCCGGGACAGGAGTTTATGGCTACACCTTC. Its translation is CASRAGTGVYGYTF.

With respect to this clone: Other DNA sequences within the sample encode an identical CDR3. The chain recombines TRBV29-1 with TRBJ2-5; D is unresolved. Trimming shortened V by 3 bases and J by 5 bases, and 7 bases separated the two germline ends. Germline values: CDR1 SQVTM, CDR2 ANQGSEA. The length of the CDR3 is 11 residues. The CDR3 protein is CSVDGGETQYF. The DNA for the CDR3 is TGCAGCGTTGATGGTGGGGAGACCCAGTACTTC.

This clone was detected a few times. The V and J genes are TRBV11-3 and TRBJ2-1; TRBD1 is a possible D gene (6 bases). Trimming stripped 3 bases from V and 8 bases from J, with 17 bases between. The V gene's germline CDR1 is SGHNT and CDR2 YENEEA. The CDR3 loop spans 15 amino acids. The CDR3, as DNA: TGTGCCAGCAGCTTCACCCGGGACATTGGCGATGAGCAGTTCTTC. Protein: CASSFTRDIGDEQFF.

The CDR3 protein is CASSLRGTGELFF. CDR3 in DNA: TGTGCCAGCAGTCTCCGCGGCACCGGGGAGCTGTTTTTT. The chain recombines TRBV13 with TRBJ2-2; D unclear. The V end was cut by 6 bases, the J end by 4 bases, with 9 bases between. This CDR3 has 13 residues. Per germline, CDR1 PRHDT and CDR2 FYEKMQ (reference sequence).

The V call is TRBV28, the J call TRBJ1-2; D is uncertain. The germline gives CDR1 MDHEN, CDR2 SYDVKM. Deletions cut 10 bases from V and 6 bases from J, with 12 bases between. The CDR3 length is 11 residues. The CDR3 reads CATSDPHGYTF. The CDR3 DNA sequence: TGTGCCACCTCAGATCCTCATGGCTACACCTTC.

The V gene is TRBV2, the J gene TRBJ2-2; D is tentatively TRBD1 or TRBD2 (6 bases each). V was clipped by 0 bases and J by 2 bases, with 13 bases between them. CDR3 length: 17 residues. Germline V CDR1 and CDR2: SNHLY, FYNNEI. The CDR3 here is CASSEALGGGNTGELFF. For the CDR3, the DNA is TGTGCCAGCAGTGAAGCCCTCGGAGGGGGTAACACCGGGGAGCTGTTTTTT.

The J gene is TRBJ2-1, the V gene TRBV6-6; D is ambiguous. V was shortened by 5 bases and J by 3 bases, with 5 bases between the two germline ends. CDR1 and CDR2 (germline): MNHNY, SVGAGI (reference sequence). This CDR3 contains 12 residues. This chain's CDR3 is CASSLSYNEQFF. The DNA of the CDR3 is TGTGCCAGCAGTCTCAGCTACAATGAGCAGTTCTTC.

This clone was seen a handful of times. The chain combines TRBV25-1 with TRBJ1-2; maybe TRBD1 (5 bases). The ends were cut back, 4 bases at V and 0 bases at J, with 12 bases in the middle. The CDR3 loop spans 15 amino acids. Germline V CDR1 and CDR2: MGHDK, SYGVNS. DNA of the CDR3: TGTGCCAGCAGTGGACCGGGGGTAGCTAACTATGGCTACACCTTC. This translates into CASSGPGVANYGYTF.